The entry that follows covers one T cell receptor (beta chain) sequence. This clone was found once. Its antigen target is currently unknown. Base qualities are missing; no much larger clone stands one base away. V sheds 0 bases and J sheds 2 bases, leaving 8 bases between their ends. Including cysteine and phenylalanine, the CDR3 has 14 amino acids. The read is trimmed to its CDR3 DNA, 42 bases read in frame from base 1. The germline V gene provides CDR1 ENHRY and CDR2 SYGVKD. Donors were healthy HIV-negative adults with no recently reported acute infections or vaccinations. Every donor was a Caucasian adult living in Nashville, Tennessee, USA. CD4+ T cells were enriched by magnetic negative selection, after which naive cells were positively selected on CD45RA and the negative fraction was taken as the memory subset. Blood was collected by leukapheresis, and PBMCs were isolated by Ficoll-Histopaque density gradient centrifugation and then cryopreserved in liquid nitrogen vapor phase. Analytical flow cytometry was used to check the purity and quantity of every magnetically sorted T cell population. Each sorted fraction had its genomic DNA isolated and then quantified by UV absorbance on a Nanodrop 2000c.

This record belongs to a study of shared clonotypes between healthy human individuals (dated by TCRdb to 2020 to 2022). For the wider study: The cohort included three men and a couple of women between 18 and 49 years of age. To increase sequencing depth and limit assay-specific biases, TCR repertoire library preparation and sequencing were carried out by different laboratories using diverse techniques. Between about 0.8 and 9 billion PBMCs per donor were obtained by leukapheresis. To estimate repertoire size and how much clonotype sharing occurs between individuals, the study deeply sequenced the blood TCR repertoires of roughly 5 healthy adults. For each donor, three plates each were used for CD4 naive and CD4 memory, two plates were used for CD8 naive, and one plate was used for CD8 memory.

General study outcomes and caveats: Pairwise subsampling indicated that sequencing depth was expected to affect the degree of clonotype sharing among donors. Compared with non-shared clonotypes, clonotypes shared by all four sorted-subset donors had higher generation probabilities. Sampling was limited to blood, and TCR repertoires in tissue likely differ from TCR repertoires in blood. The genetic and exposure-history diversity represented was limited by the small number of donors. Even with the large sequencing depth, rarefaction of the sorted-subset datasets indicated that sequencing was incomplete. Naive subsets generally had larger estimated clonotype richness than memory subsets. When a handful of donors were compared, the shared fraction of clonotypes was around 5.1% for naive CD4, about 4% for naive CD8, more than 2% for memory CD4, and 0.4% for memory CD8.

TCR CDR3 regions were amplified from genomic DNA by multiplex PCR using the deep immunoSEQ assay. Extracted genomic DNA from each cell subset was distributed evenly across all wells of several immunoSEQ 96-well plates, and each plate was treated as a replicate. Each replicate PCR for sorted subsets received approximately 220 ng genomic DNA, equal to roughly 30,000 T cell genomes. Purified libraries were quantified with a Qubit 3.0 fluorometer, sized on a Bioanalyzer 2100, and re-quantified with the KAPA Library Quantification kit. A separate single-read 150-cycle Illumina NextSeq 550 flow cell was used to sequence each immunoSEQ 96-well plate. The study's processing was this. The immunoSEQ output contained only junctional sequences without quality scores, so filtering could not match that applied to full-length reads. Sequences were annotated with PyIR, a Python wrapper for IgBLAST v1.9, and V/J genes and CDR3 were assigned using IMGT germline references. Reads with weak V/J assignments (E-value above 1e-6), missing CDR3, stop codons, out-of-frame junctions, or ambiguous translated residues were removed. A V3J clonotype was defined by an identical inferred V gene, J gene, and CDR3 amino acid sequence. Percentage overlap between repertoires was computed as shared unique clonotypes divided by the size of the smaller repertoire. Three approaches were used to assess repertoire richness: RTK rarefaction, the Chao1 estimator, and Recon v2.1 estimates of unobserved clonotypes. OLGA was used to compute generation probabilities for all TCRbeta clonotypes that the gDNA method yielded from a handful of donors. Not all clones reach the TCRdb copy of this immuneACCESS table, which keeps in-frame sequences only. Checked studies attribute under half of the gap to unresolved V genes and leave the rest unexplained. D and trimming were read from the DNA, whereas the V and J calls and clone size are those reported in that table. This sample is represented by just over 2,000,000 clones; 95% of them were singletons. The ten most abundant clones make up 0.13% of the sample.

This receptor was taken from a man between 18 and 35 years old in good health. In this chain, TRBV10-3 is recombined with TRBJ2-7, with the identity of the D gene unclear. Sample: naive CD4+ T cells sorted from blood. The sample's cell subset or site label, in plain terms: CD45RA+ positively selected. The DNA sequence is as follows: TGTGCCATCAGTGAGTCTTTTAAGGCCTACGAGCAGTACTTC. It specifies CAISESFKAYEQYF.